These T cell receptor beta chains were read from a single sample in a study of T cells after yellow fever vaccination. TCRdb recomputed calls from the 5' RACE reads with MiXCR, one row per CDR3 protein. Of a few hundred thousand distinct CDR3 sequences in the sample, about an eighth are singletons; the top ten hold approximately 3.4%. Specimen: CD4+ T cells sorted from PBMCs, collected 15 days after the yellow fever booster vaccination. These receptors originate from a man between 18 and 29 years old who received the YFV17D yellow fever vaccine. Both conserved end residues are part of each CDR3. D genes are given only for firm matches. Rows may omit the clone size; those that give it use once, few, many or a size class.

j_call cdr3_length d_call clone_size v_call cdr3_aa cdr3_nt
TRBJ2-2 16 TRBD2 - TRBV14 CASSFRTSGSTGELFF TGTGCCAGCAGCTTTCGGACTAGCGGGAGCACCGGGGAGCTGTTTTTT
TRBJ2-2 16 TRBD2 - TRBV3-1 CASGARAGVNTGELFF TGTGCCAGCGGCGCCAGAGCGGGGGTCAACACCGGGGAGCTGTTTTTT
TRBJ2-1 12 - - TRBV2 CASTFLANEQFF TGTGCCAGCACTTTTCTAGCAAATGAGCAGTTCTTC
TRBJ2-3 13 - many TRBV12-5 CASGPDSTDTQYF TGTGCTAGTGGACCCGACAGCACAGATACGCAGTATTTT
TRBJ1-1 15 - - TRBV18 CASSPNRQMNTEAFF TGTGCCAGCTCACCAAATCGACAGATGAACACTGAAGCTTTCTTT
TRBJ1-6 17 - - TRBV28 CASSLGAGGSYNSPLHF TGTGCCAGCAGTTTGGGTGCGGGGGGCTCCTATAATTCACCCCTCCACTTT
TRBJ2-1 14 TRBD1 - TRBV5-1 CASSEGQGFNEQFF TGCGCCAGCAGCGAGGGACAGGGGTTCAATGAGCAGTTCTTC
TRBJ2-6 15 - few TRBV12-3/TRBV12-4 CASRKGPTGANVLTF TGTGCCAGCCGAAAGGGGCCCACTGGGGCCAACGTCCTGACTTTC
TRBJ2-3 15 TRBD2 - TRBV6-5 CASRYSSGGADTQYF TGTGCCAGCAGATACTCTAGCGGGGGGGCAGATACGCAGTATTTT
TRBJ1-1 14 TRBD1 - TRBV20-1 CSAPRDRGGGEAFF TGCAGTGCTCCTCGGGACAGGGGAGGTGGTGAAGCTTTCTTT
TRBJ1-2 11 - - TRBV5-6 CASSVTGGYTF TGTGCCAGCAGCGTCACAGGGGGCTACACCTTC
TRBJ2-7 16 - few TRBV7-3 CASSAGARGLDDEQYF TGTGCCAGCAGCGCAGGGGCGAGAGGACTCGACGACGAGCAGTACTTC
TRBJ2-5 17 TRBD1 few TRBV6-7 CASSYGDRDRGGETQYF TGTGCCAGCAGTTACGGGGACCGGGACAGGGGTGGAGAGACCCAGTACTTC
TRBJ2-3 15 - - TRBV20-1 CSAIKRLGITDTQYF TGCAGTGCTATTAAACGCCTGGGGATCACAGATACGCAGTATTTT
TRBJ1-5 15 TRBD1 - TRBV5-6 CASSHRTGQNQPQHF TGTGCCAGCAGCCACAGGACAGGGCAAAATCAGCCCCAGCATTTT
TRBJ1-1 13 - few TRBV5-1 CASSWQGGTEAFF TGCGCCAGCAGCTGGCAAGGGGGCACTGAAGCTTTCTTT
TRBJ2-2 14 - - TRBV20-1 CSASHTTNTGELFF TGCAGTGCTAGCCACACAACGAACACCGGGGAGCTGTTTTTT
TRBJ1-5 14 - many TRBV12-3/TRBV12-4 CASSSQGGDQPQHF TGTGCCAGCAGTTCTCAGGGTGGTGATCAGCCCCAGCATTTT
TRBJ2-7 15 TRBD1 many TRBV10-3 CAISPGTGVYVEQYF TGTGCCATCAGCCCGGGGACAGGGGTTTATGTCGAGCAGTACTTC
TRBJ1-6 15 TRBD1 - TRBV18 CASSPSGQENSPLHF TGTGCCAGCTCACCATCGGGACAGGAAAATTCACCCCTCCACTTT
TRBJ2-1 15 TRBD1 - TRBV6-5 CASSLEGGAYNEQFF TGTGCCAGCAGCCTAGAAGGGGGCGCCTACAATGAGCAGTTCTTC
TRBJ2-6 15 - - TRBV5-1 CASSVPWAGANVLTF TGCGCCAGCAGCGTCCCGTGGGCCGGGGCCAACGTCCTGACTTTC
TRBJ1-2 13 - few TRBV5-1 CASSRDGPYGYTF TGCGCCAGCAGCCGAGACGGTCCCTATGGCTACACCTTC
TRBJ2-1 15 TRBD2 - TRBV7-2 CASRLAGGPHNEQFF TGTGCCAGCAGATTAGCGGGGGGGCCCCACAATGAGCAGTTCTTC
TRBJ2-1 14 TRBD2 few TRBV12-3/TRBV12-4 CASSRYPSRGGCFF TGTGCCAGCAGTCGATACCCCTCCCGGGGGGGGTGCTTCTTC
TRBJ2-2 13 TRBD2 many TRBV3-1 CASSQGGTRELFF TGTGCCAGCAGCCAGGGAGGGACCCGGGAGCTGTTTTTT
TRBJ2-7 16 - few TRBV4-1 CASSQDPQGGNNEQYF TGCGCCAGCAGCCAAGATCCTCAGGGGGGCAATAACGAGCAGTACTTC
TRBJ1-2 15 - few TRBV3-1 CASSQGGNIQGGYTF TGTGCCAGCAGCCAAGGTGGGAATATACAGGGAGGCTACACCTTC
TRBJ2-3 15 - many TRBV5-4 CASSSMGVSSDTQYF TGTGCCAGCAGCAGTATGGGGGTGAGCTCAGATACGCAGTATTTT
TRBJ1-1 13 - - TRBV7-3 CASKSGQNTEAFF TGTGCCAGCAAGTCAGGGCAGAACACTGAAGCTTTCTTT
TRBJ2-6 17 TRBD1 many TRBV5-1 CASSFLGQGAGANVLTF TGCGCCAGCAGCTTTTTGGGACAGGGGGCCGGGGCCAACGTCCTGACTTTC
TRBJ2-4 15 TRBD1 few TRBV7-9 CASSSPGQGLDIQYF TGTGCCAGCAGCTCGCCGGGACAGGGGTTGGACATTCAGTACTTC
TRBJ2-1 13 - - TRBV5-4 CASSKGLYNEQFF TGTGCCAGCAGCAAGGGACTTTACAATGAGCAGTTCTTC
TRBJ1-1 15 TRBD1 few TRBV3-1 CASSQGVTGVAEAFF TGTGCCAGCAGCCAAGGGGTCACAGGGGTGGCTGAAGCTTTCTTT
TRBJ2-7 13 - - TRBV30 CAWGPGTGYEQYF TGTGCCTGGGGCCCCGGGACCGGCTACGAGCAGTACTTC
TRBJ1-1 13 - - TRBV24-1 CATSDWANTEAFF TGTGCCACCAGTGATTGGGCGAACACTGAAGCTTTCTTT
TRBJ1-2 12 - once TRBV10-1 CASSDGDYGYTF TGCGCCAGCAGTGATGGGGACTATGGCTACACCTTC
TRBJ1-3 15 - - TRBV7-2 CASSLGISLGNTIYF TGTGCCAGCAGCTTAGGTATCAGCCTGGGCAACACCATATATTTT
TRBJ2-3 17 TRBD2 - TRBV15 CATSSPTSGGVVDTQYF TGTGCCACCAGCTCACCGACTAGCGGGGGGGTCGTAGATACGCAGTATTTT
TRBJ1-1 12 - few TRBV29-1 CSVRLPNTEAFF TGCAGCGTAAGGCTCCCGAACACTGAAGCTTTCTTT
TRBJ2-7 13 - - TRBV4-3 CASSQGYAYEQYF TGCGCCAGCAGCCAAGGCTATGCCTACGAGCAGTACTTC
TRBJ2-2 18 - - TRBV4-3 CASSQVASKGGPPGELFF TGCGCCAGCAGCCAAGTCGCAAGCAAGGGGGGCCCTCCCGGGGAGCTGTTTTTT
TRBJ2-3 13 - many TRBV12-3/TRBV12-4 CASTMSGTDTQYF TGTGCCAGCACCATGTCCGGCACAGATACGCAGTATTTT
TRBJ1-2 13 TRBD1 few TRBV28 CASTTGLDYGYTF TGTGCCAGCACGACAGGGCTCGACTATGGCTACACCTTC
TRBJ2-3 14 TRBD2 - TRBV20-1 CSAWTSRLTDTQYF TGCAGTGCTTGGACTAGTCGGCTCACAGATACGCAGTATTTT
TRBJ2-5 13 TRBD1 few TRBV6-1 CASRARGPETQYF TGTGCCAGCAGGGCGAGGGGGCCTGAGACCCAGTACTTC
TRBJ2-1 10 - - TRBV7-4 CASSLGVGFF TGTGCCAGCAGCCTTGGGGTGGGGTTCTTC
TRBJ2-5 16 - - TRBV7-7 CASSLGGAGSPETQYF TGTGCCAGCAGCCTGGGGGGGGCCGGTTCCCCCGAGACCCAGTACTTC
TRBJ2-3 15 TRBD2 few TRBV20-1 CSASPPASGGDTQYF TGCAGTGCTAGCCCCCCCGCTAGCGGGGGGGATACGCAGTATTTT
TRBJ2-3 17 TRBD2 - TRBV7-2 CASSPNLSGGSTDTQYF TGTGCCAGCAGCCCTAATCTCAGCGGGGGCAGCACAGATACGCAGTATTTT